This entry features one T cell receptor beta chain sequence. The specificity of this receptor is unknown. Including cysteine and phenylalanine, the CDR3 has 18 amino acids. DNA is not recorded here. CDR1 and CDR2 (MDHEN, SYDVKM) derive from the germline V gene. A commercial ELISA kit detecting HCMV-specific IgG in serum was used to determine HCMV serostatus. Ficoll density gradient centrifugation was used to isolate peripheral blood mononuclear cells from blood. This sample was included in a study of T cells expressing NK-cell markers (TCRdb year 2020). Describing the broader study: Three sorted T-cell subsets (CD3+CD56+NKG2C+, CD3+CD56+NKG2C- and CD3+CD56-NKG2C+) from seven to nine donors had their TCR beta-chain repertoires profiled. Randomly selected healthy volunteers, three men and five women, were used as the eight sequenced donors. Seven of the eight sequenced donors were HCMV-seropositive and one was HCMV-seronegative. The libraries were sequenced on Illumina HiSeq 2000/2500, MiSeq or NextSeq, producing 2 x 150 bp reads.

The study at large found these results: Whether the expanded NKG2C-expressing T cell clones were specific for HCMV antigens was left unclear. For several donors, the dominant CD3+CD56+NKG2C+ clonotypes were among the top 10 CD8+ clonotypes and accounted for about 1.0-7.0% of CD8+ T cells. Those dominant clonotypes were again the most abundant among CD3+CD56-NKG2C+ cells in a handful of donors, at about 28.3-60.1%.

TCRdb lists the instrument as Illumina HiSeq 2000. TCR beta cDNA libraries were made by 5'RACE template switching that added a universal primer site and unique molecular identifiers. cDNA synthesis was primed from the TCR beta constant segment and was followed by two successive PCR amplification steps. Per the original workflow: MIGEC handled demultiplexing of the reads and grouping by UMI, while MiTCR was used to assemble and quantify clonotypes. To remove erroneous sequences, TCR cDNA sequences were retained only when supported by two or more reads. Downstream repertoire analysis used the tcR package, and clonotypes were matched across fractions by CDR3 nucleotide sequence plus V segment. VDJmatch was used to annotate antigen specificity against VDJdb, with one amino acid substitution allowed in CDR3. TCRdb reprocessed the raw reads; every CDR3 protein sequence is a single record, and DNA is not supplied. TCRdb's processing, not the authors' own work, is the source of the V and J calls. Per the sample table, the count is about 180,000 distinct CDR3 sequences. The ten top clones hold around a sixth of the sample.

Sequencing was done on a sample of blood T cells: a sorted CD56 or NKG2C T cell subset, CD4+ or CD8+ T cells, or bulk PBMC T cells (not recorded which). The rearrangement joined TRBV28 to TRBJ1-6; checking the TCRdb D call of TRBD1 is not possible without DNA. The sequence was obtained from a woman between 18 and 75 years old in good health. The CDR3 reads CASSQGQGKGSYNSPLHF.